The source of this TCR beta chain is a study of post-analysis software for immune sequencing data. Only a few counts were recorded for this clonotype. The TCR beta cDNA libraries carried unique molecular identifiers. In TCRdb, the PCR reads were re-called with MiXCR into one record per CDR3 protein. In the table there are 750,000 to 950,000 distinct CDR3 sequences, roughly 50% of which are singletons. This receptor was identified in a girl between 5 and 17 years old with multiple sclerosis. The sample comprised blood.

The CDR3 bases are TGCAGTGCTAGAGTGGGAAGGGACAGGGTAAACGAGCAGTACTTC. Translation gives CSARVGRDRVNEQYF. The chain couples TRBV20-1 to TRBJ2-7, with 9 bases matching TRBD1. Germline CDR1 DFQATT, CDR2 SNEGSKA (reference sequence). The CDR3 has 15 residues. The junction had 9 bases not matched to a gene; V was cut back by 1 base and J by 5 bases.